This T cell receptor (beta chain) was documented in a study of T cells in Graves' hyperthyroidism and ophthalmopathy. Study-level points and caveats: Patients with ophthalmopathy were separated from those with stable hyperthyroidism by a 13 V-J model. Most thyroid clonotypes expanded above 0.001 appeared in blood too.

The sample holds a few counts of this clonotype. Antigen specificity is unknown. Researchers defined stable Graves' hyperthyroidism as no ophthalmopathy progression within 18 months. Newly diagnosed hyperthyroidism, duration under 2 months, in patients aged 18 to 65. Amplification of TCR beta CDR3 regions was performed using RNA transcripts as template. Primed by the HTBI set, a first-round RT-PCR was run on the TCR CDR3. TCRdb used MiXCR to reprocess the multiplex PCR reads, holding one entry per CDR3 protein. The table shows 200,000 to 250,000 distinct CDR3 sequences, with approximately 17% occurring only once. Looked up from germline, CDR1 is PRHDT and CDR2 is FYEKMQ (reference sequence). V lost 5 bases to trimming and J lost 3 bases; unmatched junction nucleotides: 7. The CDR3 length is 15 residues.

The sequence was obtained from a man aged 50 to 59 with Graves' hyperthyroidism. Sequences were obtained from blood. The V call is TRBV13, the J call TRBJ2-7; 10 bases line up with TRBD2. CDR3 residues: CASSTTSGKDYEQYF. In nucleotides, the CDR3 is TGTGCCAGCAGCACTACTAGCGGGAAGGACTACGAGCAGTACTTC.